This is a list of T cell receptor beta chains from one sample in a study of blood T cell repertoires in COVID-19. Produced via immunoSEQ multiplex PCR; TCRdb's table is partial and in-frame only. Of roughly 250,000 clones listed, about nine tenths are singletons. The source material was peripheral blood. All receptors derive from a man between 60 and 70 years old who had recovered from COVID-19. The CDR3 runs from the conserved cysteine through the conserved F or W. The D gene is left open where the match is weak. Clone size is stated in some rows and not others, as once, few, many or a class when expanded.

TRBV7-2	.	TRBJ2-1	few	TGTGCCAGCAGCTTAGTCGCCACTAGCTCCTACAATGAGCAGTTCTTC	CASSLVATSSYNEQFF
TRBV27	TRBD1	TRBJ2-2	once	TGTGCCAGCAGTTTCGGGGTCAGGGGGATAACGAACACCGGGGAGCTGTTTTTT	CASSFGVRGITNTGELFF
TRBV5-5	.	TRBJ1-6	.	TGTGCCAGCAGCTCTCTTCAACGGGGTGGTTACAGTTCACCCCTCCACTTT	CASSSLQRGGYSSPLHF
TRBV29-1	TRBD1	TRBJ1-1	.	TGCAGCGTTCCCGGGACAGGGGACACTGAAGCTTTCTTT	CSVPGTGDTEAFF
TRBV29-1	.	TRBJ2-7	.	TGCAGCGTTGAGTACGGTCCCTACGAGCAGTACTTC	CSVEYGPYEQYF
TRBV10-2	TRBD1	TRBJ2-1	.	TGCGCCAGCAGTTTCGACGGGACAGACAATGAGCAGTTCTTC	CASSFDGTDNEQFF
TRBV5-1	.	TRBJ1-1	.	TGCGCCAGCAGCTTGGGAGCCCCGAACACTGAAGCTTTCTTT	CASSLGAPNTEAFF
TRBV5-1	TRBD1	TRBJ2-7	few	TGCGCCAGCAGCTTGTTAACGGGGACAGGGCCCTACGAGCAGTACTTC	CASSLLTGTGPYEQYF
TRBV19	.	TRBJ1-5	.	TGTGCCCCCCCGAATCAGCCCCAGCATTTT	CAPPNQPQHF
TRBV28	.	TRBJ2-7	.	TGTGCCAGCAGTTCCGGGGCCTACGAGCAGTACTTC	CASSSGAYEQYF
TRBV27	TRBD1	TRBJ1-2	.	TGTGCCAGCAGAAAGACAGGGGGCGCAAGGTATGGCTACACCTTC	CASRKTGGARYGYTF
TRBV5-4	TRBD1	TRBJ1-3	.	TGTGCCAGCAGCTTGCAACAGGGGTCTGGAAACACCATATATTTT	CASSLQQGSGNTIYF
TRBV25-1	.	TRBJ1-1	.	TGTGCCAGCAATACCTACAGGGAGAGGGATGAAGCTTTCTTT	CASNTYRERDEAFF
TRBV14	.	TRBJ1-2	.	TGTGCCAGCAGCCAACAGATTTCTCATGGCTACACCTTC	CASSQQISHGYTF
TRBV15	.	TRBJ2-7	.	TGTGCCACCAGCGCAATCCGAGAAAAATCCTACGAGCAGTACTTC	CATSAIREKSYEQYF
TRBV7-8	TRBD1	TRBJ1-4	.	TGTGCCAGCAGCCCCCGGCTGACAGGGAGTAATGAAAAACTGTTTTTT	CASSPRLTGSNEKLFF
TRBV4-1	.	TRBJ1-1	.	TGCGCCAGCAGCCAAGATTTGCCAGGGGCAGACACTGAAGCTTTCTTT	CASSQDLPGADTEAFF
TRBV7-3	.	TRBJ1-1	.	TGTGCCAGCAGCTTACAGGGCCAGGGCACTGAAGCTTTCTTT	CASSLQGQGTEAFF
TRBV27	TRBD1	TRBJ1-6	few	TGTGCCAGCAGTTCGACAGGGACTGGAAATTCACCCCTCCACTTT	CASSSTGTGNSPLHF
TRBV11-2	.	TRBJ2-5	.	TGTGCCAGCAGGCCATCCCGGGGTCCGTACCAAGAGACCCAGTACTTC	CASRPSRGPYQETQYF
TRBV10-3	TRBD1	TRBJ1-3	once	TGTGCCGCGGGACAGGGGGCAGCTGGAAACACCATATATTTT	CAAGQGAAGNTIYF
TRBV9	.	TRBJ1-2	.	TGTGCCAGCAGCGTAGGGGGCGAAGATGGCTACACCTTC	CASSVGGEDGYTF
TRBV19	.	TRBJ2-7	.	TGTGCCAGTAGTATCGGGTCCTCCTACGAGCAGTACTTC	CASSIGSSYEQYF
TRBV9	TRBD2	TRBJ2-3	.	TGTGCCAGCAGCTTCCGGACTAGCGGGGGGCATTTGGATACGCAGTATTTT	CASSFRTSGGHLDTQYF
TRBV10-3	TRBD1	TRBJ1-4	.	TGTGCCATCAGTGATCTTCCGACAGGGCCAACTAATGAAAAACTGTTTTTT	CAISDLPTGPTNEKLFF
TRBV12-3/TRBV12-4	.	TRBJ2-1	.	TGTGCCAGCAGAGAGCCCGGGATGGATGAGCAGTTCTTC	CASREPGMDEQFF
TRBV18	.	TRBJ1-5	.	TGTGCCAGCTCACCATCTCGCAATCAGCCCCAGCATTTT	CASSPSRNQPQHF
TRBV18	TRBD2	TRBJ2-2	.	TGTGCCAGCTCGGCGGGGGGCAACACCGGGGAGCTGTTTTTT	CASSAGGNTGELFF
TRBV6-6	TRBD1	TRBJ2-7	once	TGTGCCAGCAGTTACTCCCCGGACAGGGGGCCCCTCGAGCAGTACTTC	CASSYSPDRGPLEQYF
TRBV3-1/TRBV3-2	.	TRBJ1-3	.	TGTGCCAGCAGCCAAGAGGAGGACCCGGGACACGAAGAAAACACCATATATTTT	CASSQEEDPGHEENTIYF
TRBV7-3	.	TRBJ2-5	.	TGTGCCAGCAGCCCCCGGCGGCGAGAGACCCAGTACTTC	CASSPRRRETQYF
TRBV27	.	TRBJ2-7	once	TGTGCCAGCAGACTCTTGTCGGGAAATTCCTACGAGCAGTACTTC	CASRLLSGNSYEQYF
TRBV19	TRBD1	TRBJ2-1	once	TGTGCCAGTAGGAGGTTGGGGACAGCTACCCATGAGCAGTTCTTC	CASRRLGTATHEQFF
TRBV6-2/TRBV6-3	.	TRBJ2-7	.	TGTGCCAGCAGTTACTCGAAAGCCCAAGCGATCTACGAGCAGTACTTC	CASSYSKAQAIYEQYF
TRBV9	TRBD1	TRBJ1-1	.	TGTGCCAGCAGCCCGTGGACAGGGAGTACTGAAGCTTTCTTT	CASSPWTGSTEAFF
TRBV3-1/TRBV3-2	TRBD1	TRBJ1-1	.	TGTGCCAGCAGCCGCAGACAGGGGGCTGAAGCTTTCTTT	CASSRRQGAEAFF
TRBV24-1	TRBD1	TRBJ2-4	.	TGTGCCACCAGTGAATCCCCAGGGGGCCTAGCCAAAAACATTCAGTACTTC	CATSESPGGLAKNIQYF
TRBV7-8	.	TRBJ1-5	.	TGTGCCAGCAGCTTAATGGTCCTGGGGGGGAGTCTTCAGCCCCAGCATTTT	CASSLMVLGGSLQPQHF
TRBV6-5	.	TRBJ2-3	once	TGTGCCACCACGCGAGGGTTCACAGATACGCAGTATTTT	CATTRGFTDTQYF
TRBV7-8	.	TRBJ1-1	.	TGTGCCAGCAGTTCCGAGGGAAGGGCAAGTGAAGCTTTCTTT	CASSSEGRASEAFF
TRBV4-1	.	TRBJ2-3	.	TGCGCCAGCAGCCAAGGGCTTCACACAGATACGCAGTATTTT	CASSQGLHTDTQYF
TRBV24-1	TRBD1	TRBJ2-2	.	TGTGCCACCAGTGATTGGGGACAGGGGGCGTCCGGGGAGCTGTTTTTT	CATSDWGQGASGELFF
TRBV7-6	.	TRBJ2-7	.	TGTGCCAGCAGCTTAGCCGAGGGGGGGTCCTACGAGCAGTACTTC	CASSLAEGGSYEQYF
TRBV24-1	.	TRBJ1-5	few	TGTGCCACCAGTGACTCGGGCAATCAGCCCCAGCATTTT	CATSDSGNQPQHF
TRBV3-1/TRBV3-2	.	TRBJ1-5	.	TGTGCCAGCAGCCAAGATACGGGTAGGAGCAATCAGCCCCAGCATTTT	CASSQDTGRSNQPQHF
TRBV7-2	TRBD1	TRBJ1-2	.	TGTGCCAGCAGCCCGGGACAGCGTAACTATGGCTACACCTTC	CASSPGQRNYGYTF
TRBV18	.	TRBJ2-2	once	TGTGCCAGCTCACCACAGGGGGACAACACCGGGGAGCTGTTTTTT	CASSPQGDNTGELFF
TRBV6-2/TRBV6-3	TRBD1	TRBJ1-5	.	TGTGCCAGCAGCCCCGACTCCAGGGGGCCGGATCAGCCCCAGCATTTT	CASSPDSRGPDQPQHF
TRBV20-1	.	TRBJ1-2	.	TGCAGTGCTAGTGACAGAAACTATGGCTACACCTTC	CSASDRNYGYTF
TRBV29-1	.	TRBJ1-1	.	TGCAGCGCCCGATCGGCGGGACGCACTGAAGCTTTCTTT	CSARSAGRTEAFF
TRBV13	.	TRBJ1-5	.	TGTGCCAGCAGCTTAGCGTTAGGCAATCAGCCCCAGCATTTT	CASSLALGNQPQHF
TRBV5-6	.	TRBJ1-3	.	TGTGCCAGCAGGCGGGGTACGGGAAACACCATATATTTT	CASRRGTGNTIYF
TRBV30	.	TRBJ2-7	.	TGTGCCTGGAGTGTAGGACTCTCCTACGAGCAGTACTTC	CAWSVGLSYEQYF
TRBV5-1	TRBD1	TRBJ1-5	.	TGCGCCAGCAGCACAGGGGGAAATAGCAATCAGCCCCAGCATTTT	CASSTGGNSNQPQHF
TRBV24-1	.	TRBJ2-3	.	TGTGCCACCAGTGGCTCCCCCCGGGATACGCAGTATTTT	CATSGSPRDTQYF
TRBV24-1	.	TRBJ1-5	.	TGTGCCACCAGTGAAGACAGATATCAGCCCCAGCATTTT	CATSEDRYQPQHF